These T cell receptor beta chains were read from a single sample in a study of regulatory T cells in long-lasting Graves disease. TCRdb called the multiplex PCR reads again in MiXCR, with one record for every CDR3 protein. The sample lists a few hundred thousand distinct CDR3 sequences; about 19% were seen once. The source material was peripheral blood mononuclear cells (PBMCs), sampled at new diagnosis, from a patient treated with antithyroid drugs. These receptors originate from a female donor with Graves disease. The CDR3 runs from the conserved cysteine through the conserved F or W. D genes are given only for firm matches. Rows give clone size only sometimes, using once, few, many, or a class for an expanded clone.

clone_size	v_call	j_call	d_call	cdr3_nt	cdr3_aa
many	TRBV28	TRBJ2-7	TRBD2	TGTGCCAGCAGTTTCGGAACTAGCGAGATCTACGAGCAGTACTTC	CASSFGTSEIYEQYF
many	TRBV20-1	TRBJ1-2	NA	TGCAGTGCCCCCTCGGGGGACTATGGCTACACCTTC	CSAPSGDYGYTF
NA	TRBV7-9	TRBJ1-1	TRBD1	TGTGCCAGCAGCCCTGGACAGGGGGTGAACACTGAAGCTTTCTTT	CASSPGQGVNTEAFF
few	TRBV24-1	TRBJ2-2	NA	TGTGCCAACGTAAGTAGACGATGGACAACGAACACCGGGGAGCTGTTTTTT	CANVSRRWTTNTGELFF
many	TRBV28	TRBJ1-2	NA	TGTGCCAGCAGTTTACAGGTTAACTATGGCTACACCTTC	CASSLQVNYGYTF
NA	TRBV20-1	TRBJ2-3	TRBD2	TGCAGTCCTCGGCTAGCGGGAGGGATGGGCACAGATACGCAGTATTTT	CSPRLAGGMGTDTQYF
many	TRBV5-6	TRBJ2-2	NA	TGTGCCAGCAGCCGGGGACCGGCGAACACCGGGGAGCTGTTTTTT	CASSRGPANTGELFF
many	TRBV7-9	TRBJ2-4	TRBD2	TGTGCCAGCAGCTTAGCTAGCGGGAAGGACATTCAGTACTTC	CASSLASGKDIQYF
few	TRBV20-1	TRBJ2-2	TRBD2	TGCAGTGCTAGAGATCTGCGGGGGGGGTCCGGGGAGCTGTTTTTT	CSARDLRGGSGELFF
NA	TRBV11-2	TRBJ1-1	NA	TGTGCCAGCAGCTTAGTAGGAGCCCCTCCTGCTTTCTTT	CASSLVGAPPAFF
medium-sized	TRBV6-5	TRBJ2-5	TRBD2	TGTGCCAGCAGTTATGGAACTAGCGGGGGGCCTTACCAAGAGACCCAGTACTTC	CASSYGTSGGPYQETQYF
NA	TRBV3-2	TRBJ2-7	NA	TGTGCCAGCAGCCACCTCGCCGAGTCTCTACCAAGCGAGCAGTGCTTC	CASSHLAESLPSEQCF
many	TRBV4-3	TRBJ1-6	NA	TGCGCCAGCAGCCAAGAGGGTCAGGGAAATTCACCCCTCCACTTT	CASSQEGQGNSPLHF
many	TRBV3-1	TRBJ2-6	NA	TGTGCCAGCAGCCAAAGTGTTGTGGGCGGGATGTACTCTGGGGCCAACGTCCTGACTTTC	CASSQSVVGGMYSGANVLTF
NA	TRBV9	TRBJ2-7	NA	TGTGCCAGCTCACCACGTCCAAACTTCCTTCTTCCGGGTAGCTCCTACGAGCAGTACTTC	CASSPRPNFLLPGSSYEQYF
NA	TRBV4-2	TRBJ2-5	NA	TGTGCCAGCAGCCCGACCCACGGACACACGGAAGAGACCCAGTACTTC	CASSPTHGHTEETQYF
many	TRBV3-1	TRBJ2-1	TRBD2	TGTGCCAGCAGCCATAATCCCGGGACTAGCTACAATGAGCAGTTCTTC	CASSHNPGTSYNEQFF
many	TRBV24-1	TRBJ2-1	TRBD1	TGTGCCACCAGTGATTCATACAGGGGGCGGGAGCAGTTCTTC	CATSDSYRGREQFF
once	TRBV7-9	TRBJ2-7	TRBD1	TGTGCCAGCAGCTCGATCGCCGGGACAGTGCAATCCTACGAGCAGTACTTC	CASSSIAGTVQSYEQYF
many	TRBV7-2	TRBJ2-1	TRBD1	TGCGCCAGCAGCTTGGCGGCAGGGGGATCCTACAATGAGCAGTTCTTC	CASSLAAGGSYNEQFF
many	TRBV29-1	TRBJ2-5	NA	TGCAGCCTTCTACTCGAGGGTATGAGGCAAGAGACCCAGTACTTC	CSLLLEGMRQETQYF
few	TRBV4-1	TRBJ1-5	NA	TGCGCCAGCACCCCCGATGACGGGGGGCAAGGCAATCAGCCCCAGCATTTT	CASTPDDGGQGNQPQHF
NA	TRBV19	TRBJ2-3	NA	TGTGCCAGTAGTATAGATCATAGAAGCAAAGCGCAGTATTTT	CASSIDHRSKAQYF
many	TRBV5-1	TRBJ2-4	NA	TGCGCCAGCTCGAGGGAGGCCAAAAACATTCAGTACTTC	CASSREAKNIQYF
NA	TRBV28	TRBJ1-2	TRBD1	TGTGCCAGCAGCGGGACAGCCTATGGCTACACCTTC	CASSGTAYGYTF
many	TRBV6-1	TRBJ1-1	NA	TGTGCCAGCAGGAGGGACGGGGCCGCAGCTTTCTTT	CASRRDGAAAFF
NA	TRBV2	TRBJ2-1	TRBD2	TGTGCCAGCAGGGGACTAGTTTCCTACAATGAGCAGTTCTTC	CASRGLVSYNEQFF
few	TRBV18	TRBJ2-2	TRBD2	TGTGCCAGCTCACCAATTAGCGGGAGAGGTACCGGGGAGCTGTTTTTT	CASSPISGRGTGELFF
NA	TRBV14	TRBJ2-3	NA	TGTGCCAGCAGCACCCGACCGGGCACAGATACGCAGTATTTT	CASSTRPGTDTQYF
NA	TRBV4-1	TRBJ2-3	NA	TGCGCCAGCAGCCAAGTGGGAGCGTTACCAGATACGCAGTATTTT	CASSQVGALPDTQYF
NA	TRBV28	TRBJ1-1	NA	TGTGCCAGCAGAACCTCGGGACGGATGAACACTGAAGCTTTCTTT	CASRTSGRMNTEAFF
many	TRBV5-4	TRBJ1-2	NA	TGTGCCAGCAGCCCGGACAGTCGCGGCGGTGGCTACACCTTC	CASSPDSRGGGYTF
NA	TRBV6-1	TRBJ2-3	TRBD2	TGTGCCAGCAGACGGGGACTAGGGTCAGATACGCAGTATTTT	CASRRGLGSDTQYF
many	TRBV20-1	TRBJ2-7	TRBD1	TGCAGTGCTTCCGGGACAGGGATCGAGCAGTACTTC	CSASGTGIEQYF
many	TRBV28	TRBJ2-7	TRBD1	TGTGCCAGCAGTTTTTGGACAGGGGTTTACGAGCAGTACTTC	CASSFWTGVYEQYF
few	TRBV4-1	TRBJ1-4	NA	TGCGCCAGCAGACTCACAGGCGAAAAACTGTTTTTT	CASRLTGEKLFF
many	TRBV12-3/TRBV12-4	TRBJ1-4	NA	TGTGCCAGCAGTTACTTCGGGGACACTAATGAAAAACTGTTTTTT	CASSYFGDTNEKLFF
many	TRBV7-6	TRBJ2-7	TRBD1	TGTGCCAGCGGCCCAGGGGGCTACGAGCAGTACTTC	CASGPGGYEQYF
many	TRBV27	TRBJ2-7	NA	TGTGCCAGCAGCAGTTCGACCCGGGCTGCACGCCGCGAGCAGTACTTC	CASSSSTRAARREQYF
many	TRBV5-6	TRBJ1-1	TRBD1	TGTGCCAGCAGCCAGGGGGAGAGGGTGATCGCTGAAGCTTTCTTT	CASSQGERVIAEAFF
NA	TRBV16	TRBJ1-1	NA	TGTGCCAGCAGCCAATTGGCAGGGGATATTGAAGCTTTCTTT	CASSQLAGDIEAFF
many	TRBV20-1	TRBJ2-5	TRBD2	TGCAGTGCTAGAGACCGACTAGCGGGATCAGAGACCCAGTACTTC	CSARDRLAGSETQYF
many	TRBV5-1	TRBJ2-7	TRBD2	TGCGCCAGCAGACAAGCGGGGGACCCTTACTACGAGCAGTACTTC	CASRQAGDPYYEQYF
NA	TRBV19	TRBJ1-5	NA	TGTGCCAGTACTCCGGGCCCATATAGCAATCAGCCCCAGCATTTT	CASTPGPYSNQPQHF
many	TRBV10-1	TRBJ2-1	TRBD2	TGCGCCAGCAGTGAGACGGCGGGAGATAACAATGAGCAGTTCTTC	CASSETAGDNNEQFF
NA	TRBV5-1	TRBJ2-5	NA	TGCGCCAGCAGCTTGGCCGGGGAATTGACTGAGACCCAGTACTTC	CASSLAGELTETQYF